This TCR beta chain was profiled in a study of blood T cells in healthy people across ages. Germline CDR1 reads SEHNR; CDR2 reads FQNEAQ (reference sequence). This CDR3 is built from 14 residues. The V end was cut by 1 base, the J end by 5 bases, with 11 bases between. The authors ran a second PCR of 7 to 11 cycles using a sample-barcoded 5' primer and a J-beta primer mix. One entry per CDR3 protein results from TCRdb running MiXCR on the 5' RACE reads. This sample carries approximately 800,000 distinct CDR3 sequences, under 80% of them seen once, and the ten largest clones take around a quarter. The sample, around 10 milliliters of peripheral blood, was drawn from each donor. Remarks on this clonotype: Antigen unknown.

Overall study results and limits: Per million T cells, TCR beta diversity dropped roughly linearly as age increased. Diversity was higher, and naive CD4+ cells more numerous, in long-lived donors than in aged donors. Unsorted PBMC input precluded a conclusive naive versus antigen-experienced comparison.

The sequenced material came from blood. The TCR comes from a man under 40 in good health. The chain uses TRBV7-9 and TRBJ1-1; possible D gene TRBD1, 5 bases. The chain's CDR3 is CASSLVGRGTEAFF. CDR3 DNA: TGTGCCAGCAGCTTAGTTGGGCGGGGGACTGAAGCTTTCTTT.